The entry that follows covers one T cell receptor (beta chain) sequence. Trimming shortened V by 3 bases and J by 2 bases, and 11 bases separated the two germline ends. Germline lookup yields CDR1 SNHLY and CDR2 FYNNEI. The CDR3 totals 16 residues. This specimen belongs to a study of PD-L1 blockade in urothelial cancer. Study-level information: Most patients, about 85% of the roughly 30, were males with bladder-origin cancer. Investigators checked blood 3 weeks (second dose) and 6 weeks after treatment start. Median T cell yield from blood was 110,000 to 150,000.

The study enrolled patients with locally advanced or metastatic urothelial carcinoma. The repertoire was sequenced with immunoSEQ multiplex PCR; TCRdb's copy has only in-frame clones and lacks some. The sample records tens of thousands of clones, 70% to 90% being singletons. This chain connects TRBV2 to TRBJ2-6, with D possibly being TRBD2 (5 bases). This sample comprised PBMCs, obtained around atezolizumab (anti-PD-L1) treatment. This TCR was sampled from a man aged 55 to 70 with urothelial cancer. The CDR3, as DNA: TGTGCCAGCAGTGAGAGGGCCCTCCCTGGGGCCAACGTCCTGACTTTC. It encodes CASSERALPGANVLTF. Combining the CDR3 with reference TRBV2 and TRBJ2-6 gives the whole variable domain EPEVTQTPSHQVTQMGQEVILRCVPISNHLYFYWYRQILGQKVEFLVSFYNNEISEKSEIFDDQFSVERPDGSNFTLKIRSTKLEDSAMYFCASSERALPGANVLTFGAGSRLTVL.